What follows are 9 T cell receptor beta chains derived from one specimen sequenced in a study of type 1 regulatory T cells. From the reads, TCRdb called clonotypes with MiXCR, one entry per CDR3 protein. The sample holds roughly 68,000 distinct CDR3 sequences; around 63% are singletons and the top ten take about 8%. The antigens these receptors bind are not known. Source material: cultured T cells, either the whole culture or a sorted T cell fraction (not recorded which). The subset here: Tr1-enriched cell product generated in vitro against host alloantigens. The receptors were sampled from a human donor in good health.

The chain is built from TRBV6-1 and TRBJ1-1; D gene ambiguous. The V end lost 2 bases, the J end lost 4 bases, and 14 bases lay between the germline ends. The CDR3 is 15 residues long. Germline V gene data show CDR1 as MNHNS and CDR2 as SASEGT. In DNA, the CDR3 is TGTGCCAGCAGTGAACAACTCGAGAGAGCCACTGAAGCTTTCTTT. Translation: CASSEQLERATEAFF.

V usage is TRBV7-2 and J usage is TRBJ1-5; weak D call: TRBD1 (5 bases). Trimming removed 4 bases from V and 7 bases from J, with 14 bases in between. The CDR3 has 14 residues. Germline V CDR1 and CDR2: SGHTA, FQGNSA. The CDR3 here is CASSSQGGGQPQHF. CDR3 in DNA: TGTGCCAGCAGCTCGCAGGGAGGAGGACAGCCCCAGCATTTT.

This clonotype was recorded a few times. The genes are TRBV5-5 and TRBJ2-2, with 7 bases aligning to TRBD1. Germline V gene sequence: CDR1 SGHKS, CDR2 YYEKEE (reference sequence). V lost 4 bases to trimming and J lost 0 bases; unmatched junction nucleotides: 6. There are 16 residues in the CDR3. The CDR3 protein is CASSPTGLANTGELFF. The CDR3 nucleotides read TGTGCCAGCAGCCCGACAGGGCTCGCGAACACCGGGGAGCTGTTTTTT.

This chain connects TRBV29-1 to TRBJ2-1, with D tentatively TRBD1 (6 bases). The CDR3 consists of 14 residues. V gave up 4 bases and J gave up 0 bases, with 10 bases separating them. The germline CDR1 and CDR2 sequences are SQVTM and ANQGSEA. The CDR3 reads CSVGTASSYNEQFF. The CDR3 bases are TGCAGCGTTGGGACAGCGAGCTCCTACAATGAGCAGTTCTTC.

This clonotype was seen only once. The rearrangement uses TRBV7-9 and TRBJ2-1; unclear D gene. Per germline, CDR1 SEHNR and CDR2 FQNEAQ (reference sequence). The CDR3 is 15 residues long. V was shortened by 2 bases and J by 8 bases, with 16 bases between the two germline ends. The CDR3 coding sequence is TGTGCCAGCAGCTTACCCCAAGGCTATACCCATGAGCAGTTCTTC. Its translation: CASSLPQGYTHEQFF.

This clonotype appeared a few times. CDR3 DNA sequence: TGTGCCAGCAGCTCCGTAGCGTCGCGGATTCAAGAGACCCAGTACTTC. Protein product: CASSSVASRIQETQYF. The J gene is TRBJ2-5, the V gene TRBV7-9; weak D call: TRBD2 (5 bases). The germline V gene has CDR1 SEHNR and CDR2 FQNEAQ (reference sequence). CDR3 length: 16 residues. V gave up 4 bases and J gave up 2 bases, with 17 bases separating them.

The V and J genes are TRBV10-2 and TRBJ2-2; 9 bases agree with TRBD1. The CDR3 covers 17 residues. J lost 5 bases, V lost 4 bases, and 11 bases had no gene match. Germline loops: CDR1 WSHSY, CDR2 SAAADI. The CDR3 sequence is CASSARQGERGTGELFF. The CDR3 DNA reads TGCGCCAGCAGTGCCAGACAGGGGGAGAGGGGAACCGGGGAGCTGTTTTTT.

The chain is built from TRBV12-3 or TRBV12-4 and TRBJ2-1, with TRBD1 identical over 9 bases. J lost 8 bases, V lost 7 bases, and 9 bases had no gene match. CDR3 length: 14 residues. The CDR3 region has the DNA TGTGCCAGCACCGATCGGACAGGGGCAGATGAGCAGTTCTTC. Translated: CASTDRTGADEQFF.

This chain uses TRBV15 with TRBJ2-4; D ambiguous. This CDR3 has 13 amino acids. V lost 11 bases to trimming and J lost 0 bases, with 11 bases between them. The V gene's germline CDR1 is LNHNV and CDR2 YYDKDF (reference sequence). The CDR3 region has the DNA TGTGCCGTACCGACTGAAGCCAAAAACATTCAGTACTTC. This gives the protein CAVPTEAKNIQYF.